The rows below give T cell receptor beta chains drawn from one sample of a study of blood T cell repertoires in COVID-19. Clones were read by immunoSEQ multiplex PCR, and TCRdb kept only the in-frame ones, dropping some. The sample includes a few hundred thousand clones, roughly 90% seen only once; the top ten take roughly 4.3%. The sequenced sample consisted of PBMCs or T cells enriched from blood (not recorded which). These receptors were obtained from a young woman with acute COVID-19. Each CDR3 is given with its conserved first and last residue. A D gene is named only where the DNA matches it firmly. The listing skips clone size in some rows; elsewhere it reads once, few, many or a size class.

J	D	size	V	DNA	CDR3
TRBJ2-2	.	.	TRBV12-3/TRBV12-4	TGTGCCAGCAGTTTGGAGGGGGAGCTGTTTTTT	CASSLEGELFF
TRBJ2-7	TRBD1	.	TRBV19	TGTGCCAGTAGTCGGGACAGGGAACCTTGGGAGCAGTACTTC	CASSRDREPWEQYF
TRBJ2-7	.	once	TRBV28	TGTGCCAGCACCTCCAAAGCTAGGAGCTCCTACGAGCAGTACTTC	CASTSKARSSYEQYF
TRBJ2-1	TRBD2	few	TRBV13	TGTGCCAGCAGCCGCGTCGATGGCGGGAGGAACAATGAGCAGTTCTTC	CASSRVDGGRNNEQFF
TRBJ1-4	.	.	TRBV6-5	TGTGCCAGCAGGCGCACAGTCGCAACTAATGAAAAACTGTTTTTT	CASRRTVATNEKLFF
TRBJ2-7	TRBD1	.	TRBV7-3	TGTGCCAGCAGCGCCACAGGGGCGGACGAGCAGTACTTC	CASSATGADEQYF
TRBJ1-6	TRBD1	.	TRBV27	TGTGCCAGCCGACAGGGGGCTAATTCACCCCTCCACTTT	CASRQGANSPLHF
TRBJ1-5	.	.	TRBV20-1	TGCAGTGCTAGTACCACTAGGGCAGATCAGCCCCAGCATTTT	CSASTTRADQPQHF
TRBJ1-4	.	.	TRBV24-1	TGTGCCACCAGTGAGGGGGCTTGGGAAAAACTGTTTTTT	CATSEGAWEKLFF
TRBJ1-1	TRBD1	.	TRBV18	TGTGCCAGCTCCAAAACGGGACAGGGTCGCATGAACACTGAAGCTTTCTTT	CASSKTGQGRMNTEAFF
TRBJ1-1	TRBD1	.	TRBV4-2	TGTGCCAGCAGCCAAGACCCGACAGGGCGTACTGAAGCTTTCTTT	CASSQDPTGRTEAFF
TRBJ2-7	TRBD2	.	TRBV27	TGTGCCAGCAGTTTGCCGGGAGGTTACGAGCAGTACTTC	CASSLPGGYEQYF
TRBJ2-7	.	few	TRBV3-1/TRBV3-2	TGTGCCAGCACTAAAACAATAGGGGGATCATACGAGCAGTACTTC	CASTKTIGGSYEQYF
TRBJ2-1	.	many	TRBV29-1	TGCAGCGTTGTGCCAGGGGGGTACAATGAGCAGTTCTTC	CSVVPGGYNEQFF
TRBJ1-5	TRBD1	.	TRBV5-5	TGTGCCAGCAGCGGGAGGGACAGGGGTGGCAATCAGCCCCAGCATTTT	CASSGRDRGGNQPQHF
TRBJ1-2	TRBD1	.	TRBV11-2	TGTGCCAGCAGACGGACAGGGGACGGCTCGGTTAACTATGGCTACACCTTC	CASRRTGDGSVNYGYTF
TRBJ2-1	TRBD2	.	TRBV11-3	TGTGCCAGCAGCTTAGCCGGGACTAGCGCCCACAATGAGCAGTTCTTC	CASSLAGTSAHNEQFF
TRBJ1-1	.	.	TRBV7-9	TGTGCCAGCAGCCCCTCGACAGGTTGGGGTGAGGCTTTCTTT	CASSPSTGWGEAFF
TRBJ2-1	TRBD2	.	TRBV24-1	TGTGCCACCAGTGACCTGACTAGCCGGAATCCCCACAATGAGCAGTTCTTC	CATSDLTSRNPHNEQFF
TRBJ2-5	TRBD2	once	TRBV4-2	TGTGCCAGCAGCTTTTCGGGACTAGCGGGAGTAGAGACCCAGTACTTC	CASSFSGLAGVETQYF